The 27 T cell receptor beta chains given below trace back to one sample, sequenced in a study of blood T cells in healthy people across ages. Using a J-beta primer mix together with a sample-barcoded 5' primer, a second PCR was run for roughly 7 to 12 cycles. TCRdb passed the 5' RACE reads through MiXCR, listing each CDR3 protein once. The table shows 600,000 or so distinct CDR3 sequences, with 25% to 35% occurring only once. Sequencing was performed on blood. The receptors were sampled from an elderly woman in good health.

This clonotype came up many times. The rearrangement joins TRBV18 to TRBJ2-5, with 9 bases aligning to TRBD2. The length of the CDR3 is 14 residues. After removal of 3 bases from V and 4 bases from J, the junction contained 3 bases not matched to a gene. Per germline, CDR1 KGHSH and CDR2 LQKENI. The CDR3 DNA reads as TGTGCCAGCTCACCTGCGGGGGGGTCAGAGACCCAGTACTTC. It yields the protein CASSPAGGSETQYF.

There are a few counts of this clonotype. The chain couples TRBV29-1 to TRBJ2-5; D gene ambiguous. Deletions cut 0 bases from V and 0 bases from J, with 14 bases between. The germline gives CDR1 SQVTM, CDR2 ANQGSEA. The length of the CDR3 is 16 residues. CDR3 in amino acids: CSVEDPSAANQETQYF. DNA for the CDR3: TGCAGCGTTGAAGATCCCAGCGCCGCTAACCAAGAGACCCAGTACTTC.

The chain has TRBV28 and TRBJ1-4; TRBD1 is a possible D gene (5 bases). With 2 bases removed from V and 8 bases from J, the gap between germline ends came to 12 bases. This CDR3 has 14 residues. Germline V gene lookup returns CDR1 MDHEN and CDR2 SYDVKM. CDR3: CASSLAQKGEKLFF. CDR3 nucleotides: TGTGCCAGCAGTTTAGCACAGAAGGGGGAAAAACTGTTTTTT.

This clonotype was seen many times. J is TRBJ1-2 and V is TRBV7-2; a weak D match, TRBD1 (5 bases). CDR3 length: 15 amino acids. Germline lookup yields CDR1 SGHTA and CDR2 FQGNSA. V lost 4 bases and J lost 0, with 12 bases in between. CDR3 coding DNA: TGTGCCAGCAGCTCCCCGGGACGTACTAACTATGGCTACACCTTC. Its translation: CASSSPGRTNYGYTF.

This clonotype appeared many times. The gene calls are TRBV5-6 and TRBJ2-7, with a tentative D call TRBD1 (7 bases). Germline CDR1 SGHDT, CDR2 YYEEEE. V was clipped by 0 bases and J by 3 bases, with 13 bases between them. There are 15 residues in the CDR3. CDR3 nucleotides: TGTGCCAGCAGCTTGGGCCCAGGGGGGAGCTACGAGCAGTACTTC. Translated: CASSLGPGGSYEQYF.

This clonotype has a count of ten or more. This chain links TRBV20-1 with TRBJ1-2; D is perhaps TRBD1 (5 bases). Germline loops: CDR1 DFQATT, CDR2 SNEGSKA (reference sequence). The CDR3 is made up of 14 amino acids. The V and J ends lost 4 bases and 6 bases respectively, with 18 bases between them. CDR3 protein: CSAIHKSGPDGYTF. DNA for the CDR3: TGCAGTGCTATACACAAATCGGGGCCCGATGGCTACACCTTC.

V is TRBV5-1 and J is TRBJ1-5; D may be TRBD1 (5 bases). The ends were cut back, 0 bases at V and 6 bases at J, with 13 bases in the middle. CDR3 size: 15 residues. CDR1 is SGHRS, CDR2 YFSETQ, per germline. The CDR3: CASSLDGGKRQPQHF. The CDR3 DNA reads TGCGCCAGCAGCTTGGATGGGGGGAAGCGTCAGCCCCAGCATTTT.

In this sample, this clonotype turned up a few times. The chain couples TRBV5-1 to TRBJ2-2; 8 bases are shared with TRBD1. From germline, CDR1 is SGHRS and CDR2 YFSETQ. The J segment lost 2 bases and the V segment lost 1 base, leaving 1 base of the junction unmatched. This CDR3 has 15 residues. The CDR3 nucleotides are TGCGCCAGCAGCTTGACAGGGGGAAACACCGGGGAGCTGTTTTTT. This translates into CASSLTGGNTGELFF.

This clonotype was observed a handful of times. V usage is TRBV19 and J usage is TRBJ2-1; D possibly corresponds to TRBD2 (6 bases). Germline V gene data show CDR1 as LNHDA and CDR2 as SQIVND (reference sequence). V lost 3 bases and J 5 bases, leaving 14 bases between the germline ends. The CDR3 runs 15 residues. CDR3 nucleotides: TGTGCCAGTAGTATGCGGGACCTCTTAAACAATGAGCAGTTCTTC. Protein sequence: CASSMRDLLNNEQFF.

This clonotype was detected ten times or more. The chain recombines TRBV20-1 with TRBJ2-7; 7 bases map to TRBD2. The CDR3 loop spans 15 amino acids. Germline values: CDR1 DFQATT, CDR2 SNEGSKA (reference sequence). With 3 bases clipped from V and 0 bases from J, the junction kept 8 bases outside the gene matches. CDR3 nucleotides: TGCAGTGCTAGCTCGGGCGGGGGTCGCTCCTACGAGCAGTACTTC. As protein: CSASSGGGRSYEQYF.

This clonotype was seen many times. The rearrangement links TRBV5-1 to TRBJ1-1; no reliable D call. The CDR3 sequence is 14 residues long. V dropped 0 bases and J dropped 6 bases, with 12 bases sitting between them. Germline values: CDR1 SGHRS, CDR2 YFSETQ. The CDR3 DNA is TGCGCCAGCAGCTTGGTGGTAGGGCAGCCTGAAGCTTTCTTT. Translated, it gives CASSLVVGQPEAFF.

This clonotype was recorded at least ten times. V is TRBV9 and J is TRBJ2-7; TRBD1 aligns across 9 bases. This CDR3 has 15 amino acids. The V and J ends lost 0 bases and 5 bases, in that order; junction bases with no gene match: 6. Germline values: CDR1 SGDLS, CDR2 YYNGEE. The CDR3 coding sequence is TGTGCCAGCAGCGTAGGGGGACAGGGCATAGACGAGCAGTACTTC. Its protein product is CASSVGGQGIDEQYF.

The rearrangement links TRBV5-5 to TRBJ2-1; 8 bases align to TRBD1. The CDR3 totals 16 residues. CDR1 is SGHKS, CDR2 YYEKEE, per germline (reference sequence). The junction had 15 bases not matched to a gene; V was cut back by 4 bases and J by 9 bases. The CDR3 DNA reads as TGTGCCAGCAGCCCCCCCGGCGGGACAGGCTTCGTTGAGCAGTTCTTC. Translating gives CASSPPGGTGFVEQFF.

This clonotype was observed at least ten times. The CDR3: CASSSVKGTQYF. The CDR3 bases are TGTGCCAGCAGCTCCGTTAAGGGGACCCAGTACTTC. The rearrangement uses TRBV5-6 and TRBJ2-5; D is uncertain. Looked up from germline, CDR1 is SGHDT and CDR2 is YYEEEE. Trimming removed 3 bases at V and 7 bases at J, with 10 bases between. The CDR3 runs to 12 residues.

The chain links TRBV14 to TRBJ2-7; no reliable D call. Trimming left V 4 bases short and J 0 bases short, with 10 bases between. CDR1 and CDR2 from the germline V gene are SGHDN and FVKESK. The CDR3 runs to 14 residues. The CDR3 is CASSPARSSYEQYF. In DNA, the CDR3 is TGTGCCAGCAGCCCCGCTAGGAGCTCCTACGAGCAGTACTTC.

This chain uses TRBV9 with TRBJ2-7; 10 bases are shared with TRBD2. After removal of 0 bases from V and 2 bases from J, the junction contained 5 bases not matched to a gene. The CDR3 runs 16 residues. In germline, CDR1 is SGDLS, CDR2 YYNGEE. CDR3 bases: TGTGCCAGCAGCGTAGGCGCTAGCGGGGGCACCTACGAGCAGTACTTC. It codes for CASSVGASGGTYEQYF.

This clonotype was found many times. The chain employs TRBV5-1 and TRBJ2-5; 8 nucleotides align to TRBD1. The V segment lost 5 bases and the J segment 5 bases; nucleotides outside the gene matches: 14. Germline V CDR1 and CDR2: SGHRS, YFSETQ. The CDR3 consists of 16 residues. The CDR3 reads CASSRGFGTGEETQYF. CDR3 nucleotides: TGCGCCAGCAGTCGTGGATTCGGGACAGGAGAGGAGACCCAGTACTTC.

The chain combines TRBV19 with TRBJ2-3; D is ambiguous. The CDR3 has 13 residues. With 10 bases removed from V and 1 base from J, the gap between germline ends came to 12 bases. CDR1 and CDR2 from the germline V gene are LNHDA and SQIVND (reference sequence). The CDR3 nucleotides read TGTGCCACCATCGAACGGGGCACAGATACGCAGTATTTT. Translating it yields CATIERGTDTQYF.

This clonotype was seen many times. The chain joins TRBV7-2 to TRBJ1-4, with a tentative D call TRBD1 (6 bases). CDR3 length equals 15 residues. Germline assignment: CDR1 SGHTA and CDR2 FQGNSA. The V end was cut by 4 bases, the J end by 8 bases, with 17 bases between. DNA of the CDR3: TGTGCCAGCAGCTCCTCCGGGACGAGGGGGGAAAAACTGTTTTTT. Protein: CASSSSGTRGEKLFF. Filled out from reference TRBV7-2 and TRBJ1-4, the complete variable domain reads GAGVSQSPSNKVTEKGKDVELRCDPISGHTALYWYRQSLGQGLEFLIYFQGNSAPDKSGLPSDRFSAERTGGSVSTLTIQRTQQEDSAVYLCASSSSGTRGEKLFFGSGTQLSVL.

This clonotype has only a few counts. The rearrangement joins TRBV20-1 to TRBJ1-1; D perhaps matches TRBD1 (5 bases). The CDR3 contains 13 residues. Germline CDR1 DFQATT, CDR2 SNEGSKA (reference sequence). V dropped 7 bases and J dropped 0 bases, with 12 bases sitting between them. For the CDR3, the DNA is TGCAGTGAATCGGGACTTATGAACACTGAAGCTTTCTTT. Protein product: CSESGLMNTEAFF.

On this clonotype itself: A read error may be the cause here, since a much bigger clone is one base away. V gene TRBV9 combines with J gene TRBJ1-4; D perhaps matches TRBD1 (6 bases). The germline CDR1 and CDR2 sequences are SGDLS and YYNGEE. The CDR3 spans 14 residues. The CDR3 DNA sequence: TGTGCCAGCAGCTCCAGGGGCAGGGGTGAAAAACGGTTTTTT. Amino acid sequence: CASSSRGRGEKRFF.

The V call is TRBV20-1, the J call TRBJ2-1, with D perhaps TRBD2 (7 bases). From germline, CDR1 is DFQATT and CDR2 SNEGSKA (reference sequence). CDR3 size: 12 residues. Trimming pared 3 bases from V and 6 bases from J, leaving 9 bases between. The CDR3 DNA reads TGCAGTGCTAGGGGGGGGCCCAATGAGCAGTTCTTC. Protein product: CSARGGPNEQFF.

This clonotype appeared a single time. Being one base from a much bigger clone, this may be a read error. The chain joins TRBV9 to TRBJ2-3; 7 bases agree with TRBD2. The CDR3 totals 15 residues. Germline CDR1 and CDR2: SGDLS and YYNGEE. The CDR3 sequence is CAGSVGVRRGDTQYF. CDR3 nucleotide sequence: TGTGCCGGCAGCGTAGGGGTAAGGCGGGGGGATACGCAGTATTTT.

This clonotype turned up a few times. This chain uses TRBV5-1 with TRBJ1-1; D is unclear. V was pared by 4 bases and J by 0 bases, with 16 bases between. The CDR3 has 16 amino acids. CDR1 and CDR2 (germline): SGHRS, YFSETQ. Here the CDR3 DNA reads TGCGCCAGCAGCGGCGGGTTAACTATGATGAACACTGAAGCTTTCTTT. Encoded protein: CASSGGLTMMNTEAFF.

About this clonotype itself: A much larger clone differs by one base, so this may be a read error. The V gene is TRBV7-2, the J gene TRBJ2-1; D gene uncertain. The length of the CDR3 is 12 residues. V lost 0 bases and J 8 bases, leaving 5 bases between the germline ends. Germline loops: CDR1 SGHTA, CDR2 FQGNSA. CDR3 residues: CASSLAFHEQFF. The CDR3 coding sequence is TGTGCCAGCAGCTTAGCATTCCATGAGCAGTTCTTC.

This clonotype was recorded many times. The chain joins TRBV20-1 to TRBJ1-3; D remains ambiguous. CDR3 length equals 13 residues. Germline loops: CDR1 DFQATT, CDR2 SNEGSKA (reference sequence). V dropped 3 bases and J dropped 0 bases, with 6 bases sitting between them. As DNA, the CDR3 is TGCAGTGCTAGTTTCAGCTCTGGAAACACCATATATTTT. Its translation: CSASFSSGNTIYF.

This clonotype was seen more than once but under ten times. The genes are TRBV6-5 and TRBJ1-1; D remains ambiguous. This CDR3 is built from 10 residues. V shed 8 bases and J shed 6 bases, with 7 bases lying between them. Germline V gives CDR1 MNHEY, CDR2 SVGAGI. This CDR3 is CASGLPEAFF. The CDR3 DNA sequence: TGTGCCAGCGGTTTACCTGAAGCTTTCTTT.